This T cell receptor beta chain was recorded in a study of cytomegalovirus exposure and HLA in healthy donors. Study-wide results and caveats: Through in vitro validation, a few CMV-associated chains were shown to be specific for CMV antigens.

The PCR had 60 Vbeta and 13 Jbeta primers. Profiled with immunoSEQ multiplex PCR; TCRdb holds only in-frame clones, not every one. The top ten hold 2% to 2.5% of the sample, which has 95,000 to 150,000 clones, roughly 76% seen once. A note on this clone: What it binds is not known.

This CDR3 is built from 17 residues. Germline-derived CDR1 and CDR2 are SGDLS and YYNGEE. J gave up 4 bases and V 0 bases, and 11 bases lay outside the gene matches. This chain links TRBV9 with TRBJ1-2; 8 nucleotides match TRBD1. This clonotype was sampled from a man younger than 40 in good health and CMV-seronegative. Sequenced: PBMCs. CDR3 nucleotides: TGTGCCAGCAGCGTAGGGGCAGGGGGCCCCTTTCTCTATGGCTACACCTTC. It translates to CASSVGAGGPFLYGYTF.